One sample yielded the 20 T cell receptor beta chains listed below, sequenced in a study of T-cell reconstitution after alpha-beta-depleted transplantation in children. A library of TCRbeta sequences, prepared with unique molecular identifiers, was generated. MiXCR, applied by TCRdb to the PCR reads, yields one record per CDR3 protein. The sample carries hundreds of thousands of distinct CDR3 sequences, roughly 14% recorded once. This specimen consisted of PBMCs, obtained before TCRalphabeta/CD19-depleted stem cell transplant. The receptors here all came from a girl aged 2 to 9 with congenital amegakaryocytic thrombocytopenia, due to receive a stem cell transplant.

The CDR3 protein is CAWSVRGIRTYEQYF. The CDR3 DNA reads TGTGCCTGGAGTGTACGGGGGATTAGGACCTACGAGCAGTACTTC. The rearrangement uses TRBV30 and TRBJ2-7; possibly TRBD2 for D (6 bases). V was clipped by 0 bases and J by 2 bases, with 14 bases between them. The germline V gene encodes CDR1 GTSNPN and CDR2 SVGIG (reference sequence). There are 15 residues in the CDR3.

This clonotype was observed at least ten times. The rearrangement uses TRBV20-1 and TRBJ1-6, with 8 nucleotides matching TRBD1. This CDR3 has 16 residues. The ends lost 5 bases at V and 7 bases at J; junction bases unmatched: 13. The germline V gene has CDR1 DFQATT and CDR2 SNEGSKA (reference sequence). DNA for the CDR3: TGCAGTGCTCGAACAACAGACAGGGGACAAAATTCACCCCTCCACTTT. This encodes CSARTTDRGQNSPLHF.

The chain is built from TRBV29-1 and TRBJ1-2, with a possible D match to TRBD1 (5 bases). CDR3 length: 16 residues. V was shortened by 0 bases and J by 3 bases, with 17 bases between the two germline ends. Germline CDR1 and CDR2: SQVTM and ANQGSEA. CDR3 DNA: TGCAGCGTTGAAGAAACTCAGGGTCTCGCGTACTATGGCTACACCTTC. Its protein is CSVEETQGLAYYGYTF.

This clonotype has at least ten counts. V usage is TRBV7-9 and J usage is TRBJ2-3; D is ambiguous. Looked up from germline, CDR1 is SEHNR and CDR2 is FQNEAQ (reference sequence). Deletions cut 6 bases from V and 4 bases from J, with 8 bases between. The CDR3 is 12 amino acids. The CDR3 spells CASRMGSDTQYF. CDR3 DNA: TGTGCCAGCAGAATGGGGTCAGATACGCAGTATTTT.

In its sample, this clonotype was seen many times. The J gene is TRBJ1-1, the V gene TRBV5-6; D is uncertain. The germline CDR1 and CDR2 sequences are SGHDT and YYEEEE. The CDR3 totals 12 residues. The V gene lost 1 base and the J gene lost 3 bases, with 4 bases spanning the gap. For the CDR3, the DNA is TGTGCCAGCAGCTTGTTCGACACTGAAGCTTTCTTT. It yields the protein CASSLFDTEAFF.

In its sample, this clonotype was seen many times. The chain employs TRBV20-1 and TRBJ2-1, with 15 positions matching TRBD2. Germline V gene lookup returns CDR1 DFQATT and CDR2 SNEGSKA (reference sequence). This CDR3 is built from 15 residues. With 2 bases clipped from V and 8 bases from J, the junction kept 4 bases outside the gene matches. CDR3: CSARRGLAGGDEQFF. For the CDR3, the DNA is TGCAGTGCTAGAAGGGGACTAGCGGGAGGCGATGAGCAGTTCTTC.

The CDR3 is CASTPRWGPSTDTQYF. The CDR3 region has the DNA TGTGCCAGCACTCCGAGATGGGGGCCTAGCACAGATACGCAGTATTTT. The V gene is TRBV27, the J gene TRBJ2-3, with D possibly matching TRBD1 (6 bases). Trimming took off 7 bases at V and 0 bases at J, with 17 bases between the two ends. The CDR3 contains 16 residues. The germline V gene has CDR1 MNHEY and CDR2 SMNVEV (reference sequence).

This clonotype was observed a few times. The rearrangement joins TRBV29-1 to TRBJ2-5, with 7 bases aligning to TRBD2. The germline V gene has CDR1 SQVTM and CDR2 ANQGSEA. CDR3 size: 12 residues. Trimming removed 3 bases from V and 6 bases from J; junction bases left unmatched: 4. The CDR3 DNA reads as TGCAGCGTTGACTGGGGGGGGAAGACCCAGTACTTC. It specifies CSVDWGGKTQYF.

This clonotype was observed a handful of times. J is TRBJ2-7 and V is TRBV5-1; TRBD2 matches 10 bases. Germline V gene data show CDR1 as SGHRS and CDR2 as YFSETQ. CDR3 size: 15 residues. V lost 3 bases, J lost 3 bases, and 6 bases stayed unmatched. DNA for the CDR3: TGCGCCAGCAGCTACGGACTAGCGGAGAGCTACGAGCAGTACTTC. This codes for CASSYGLAESYEQYF.

This clonotype was detected only once. The CDR3 nucleotides read TGTGCCAGCAGCTTACTTAACGGTAACCAGTACTTC. Protein: CASSLLNGNQYF. The chain employs TRBV7-6 and TRBJ2-5; D uncertain. The germline CDR1 and CDR2 sequences are SGHVS and FNYEAQ. V gave up 2 bases and J gave up 10 bases, with 11 bases separating them. The CDR3 covers 12 residues.

In its sample, this clonotype was seen a few times. The chain has TRBV7-2 and TRBJ1-2, with D possibly matching TRBD1 (6 bases). CDR1 and CDR2 (germline): SGHTA, FQGNSA. The CDR3 has 16 amino acids. Trimming removed 3 bases from V and 6 bases from J, with 20 bases in between. CDR3 DNA: TGTGCCAGCAGCTTTGACTCCGGTGGGACACCCGATGGCTACACCTTC. Its translation: CASSFDSGGTPDGYTF.

The chain couples TRBV10-1 to TRBJ2-1; either TRBD1 or TRBD2 may fit D (6 bases each). V lost 3 bases and J 0 bases, leaving 9 bases between the germline ends. The length of the CDR3 is 15 residues. Germline V gene sequence: CDR1 WNHNN, CDR2 SYGVQD (reference sequence). The chain's CDR3 is CASSDGGSSYNEQFF. DNA for the CDR3: TGCGCCAGCAGTGACGGGGGCAGCTCCTACAATGAGCAGTTCTTC.

This clonotype appeared many times. The chain combines TRBV20-1 with TRBJ2-1; 8 bases align to TRBD1. V trimming: 4 bases; J trimming: 9 bases; junction bases outside the gene matches: 20. CDR3 size: 17 residues. The germline V gene has CDR1 DFQATT and CDR2 SNEGSKA (reference sequence). Here the CDR3 DNA reads TGCAGTGCTAATCCTATGGGGGGACAGGTATTTTTCGGTGAGCAGTTCTTC. This gives the protein CSANPMGGQVFFGEQFF.

The genes are TRBV5-1 and TRBJ2-1; the match to TRBD2 covers 13 bases. The CDR3 spans 16 residues. Germline CDR1 SGHRS, CDR2 YFSETQ. Unmatched junction bases numbered 7, after V lost 3 bases and J lost 7 bases. In nucleotides, the CDR3 is TGCGCCAGCAGCTCCGGGGGGACTAGCGGGAATAATGAGCAGTTCTTC. Translation gives CASSSGGTSGNNEQFF.

The chain is built from TRBV12-3 or TRBV12-4 and TRBJ2-5; D uncertain. The V gene lost 1 base and the J gene lost 4 bases, with 13 bases spanning the gap. This CDR3 comprises 15 residues. The CDR3 loop is CASSLVDLAVETQYF. The CDR3 DNA follows: TGTGCCAGCAGTTTAGTCGATTTGGCCGTAGAGACCCAGTACTTC.

This clonotype was counted between two and nine times. The rearrangement uses TRBV18 and TRBJ2-5; 9 bases are a match to TRBD2. Germline CDR1 reads KGHSH; CDR2 reads LQKENI. J gave up 1 base and V 0 bases, and 9 bases lay outside the gene matches. This CDR3 has 18 residues. DNA for the CDR3: TGTGCCAGCTCACCACCGGTCCCGACTAGCGGACTCCAAGAGACCCAGTACTTC. Its translation is CASSPPVPTSGLQETQYF. Combining the CDR3 with reference TRBV18 and TRBJ2-5 gives the whole variable domain NAGVMQNPRHLVRRRGQEARLRCSPMKGHSHVYWYRQLPEEGLKFMVYLQKENIIDESGMPKERFSAEFPKEGPSILRIQQVVRGDSAAYFCASSPPVPTSGLQETQYFGPGTRLLVL.

This clonotype was found many times. CDR3 DNA sequence: TGCAGCGTTGAACGTCGGCTAGAACAGTATTTT. Protein product: CSVERRLEQYF. The rearrangement links TRBV29-1 to TRBJ2-3; D is uncertain. Germline-derived CDR1 and CDR2 are SQVTM and ANQGSEA. V was trimmed by 2 bases and J by 12 bases, leaving 12 bases between them. This CDR3 is built from 11 residues.

This clonotype was recorded at least ten times. The genes are TRBV20-1 and TRBJ2-5; D possibly corresponds to TRBD2 (6 bases). The CDR3 is 16 residues long. CDR1 is DFQATT and CDR2 is SNEGSKA in the germline V gene (reference sequence). Trimming pared 0 bases from V and 1 base from J, leaving 15 bases between. The CDR3 loop reads CSARDVRESAQETQYF. The CDR3 DNA is TGCAGTGCTAGAGATGTACGGGAGAGTGCCCAAGAGACCCAGTACTTC.

Of note for this clonotype: Possible read error: a much larger clone is one base away. V and J are TRBV7-7 and TRBJ2-1; D not certain. CDR3 length: 16 residues. Germline V gene data show CDR1 as SSHAT and CDR2 as FNYEAQ (reference sequence). The DNA for the CDR3 is TGTGCCAGCAGCCTCAATCATGGGCCAGTGGCCAATGAGCAGCTCTTC. Protein sequence: CASSLNHGPVANEQLF.

The chain employs TRBV7-9 and TRBJ2-1; no firm D call. V was shortened by 6 bases and J by 10 bases, with 25 bases between the two germline ends. Germline CDR1 reads SEHNR; CDR2 reads FQNEAQ (reference sequence). The CDR3 is made up of 16 amino acids. The CDR3 region has the DNA TGTGCCAGCAGTCGCTTAGGATCGACGGACCGCCGGGAGCAGTTCTTC. Encoded protein: CASSRLGSTDRREQFF.